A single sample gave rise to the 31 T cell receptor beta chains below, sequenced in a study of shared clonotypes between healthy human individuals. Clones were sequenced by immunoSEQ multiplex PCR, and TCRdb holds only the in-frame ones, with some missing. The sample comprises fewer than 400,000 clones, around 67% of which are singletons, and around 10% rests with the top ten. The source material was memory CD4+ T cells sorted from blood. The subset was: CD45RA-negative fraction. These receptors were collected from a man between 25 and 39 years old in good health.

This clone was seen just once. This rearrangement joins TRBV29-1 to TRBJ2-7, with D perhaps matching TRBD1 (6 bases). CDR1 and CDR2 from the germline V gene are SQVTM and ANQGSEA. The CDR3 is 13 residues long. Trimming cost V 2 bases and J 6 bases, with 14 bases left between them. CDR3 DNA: TGCAGCGTTGAAATACGGGACAACGGCGAGCAGTACTTC. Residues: CSVEIRDNGEQYF.

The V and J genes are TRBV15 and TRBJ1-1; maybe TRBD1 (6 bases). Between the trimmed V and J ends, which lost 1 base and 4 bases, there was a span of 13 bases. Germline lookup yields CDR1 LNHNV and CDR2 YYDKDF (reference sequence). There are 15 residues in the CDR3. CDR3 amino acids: CATSRARGHGTEAFF. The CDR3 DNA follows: TGTGCCACCAGCAGAGCCCGGGGGCACGGCACTGAAGCTTTCTTT.

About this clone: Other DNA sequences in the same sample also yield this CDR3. DNA for the CDR3: TGTGCCAGCAGCTTGGGCAGGGGCCAAGAGACCCAGTACTTC. It translates to CASSLGRGQETQYF. This chain links TRBV5-4 with TRBJ2-5, with a possible D match to TRBD1 (6 bases). Germline CDR1 is SGHNT and CDR2 is YYREEE (reference sequence). CDR3 length: 14 amino acids. Trimming removed 0 bases at V and 1 base at J, with 7 bases between. The complete variable domain, with remaining parts taken from reference TRBV5-4 and TRBJ2-5, reads ETGVTQSPTHLIKTRGQQVTLRCSSQSGHNTVSWYQQALGQGPQFIFQYYREEENGRGNFPPRFSGLQFPNYSSELNVNALELDDSALYLCASSLGRGQETQYFGPGTRLLVL.

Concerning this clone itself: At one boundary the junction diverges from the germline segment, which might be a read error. Here the CDR3 DNA reads TGTGCCATCGGTGAGTCGTTGGACTATGGCTACACCTTC. Its protein is CAIGESLDYGYTF. The rearrangement uses TRBV10-3 and TRBJ1-2; D is ambiguous. Germline CDR1 and CDR2: ENHRY and SYGVKD. The CDR3 extends over 13 amino acids.

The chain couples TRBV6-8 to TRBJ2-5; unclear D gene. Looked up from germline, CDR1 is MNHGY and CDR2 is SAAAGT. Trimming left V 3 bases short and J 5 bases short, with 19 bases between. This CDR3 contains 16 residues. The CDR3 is CASSYYGGPRLETQYF. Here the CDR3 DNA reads TGTGCCAGCAGTTATTACGGTGGACCTCGCCTGGAGACCCAGTACTTC.

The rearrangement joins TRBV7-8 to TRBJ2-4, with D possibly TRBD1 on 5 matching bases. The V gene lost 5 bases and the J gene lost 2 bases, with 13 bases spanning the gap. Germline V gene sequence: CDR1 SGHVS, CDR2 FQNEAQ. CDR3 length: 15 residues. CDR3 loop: CASSNPRQPKNIQYF. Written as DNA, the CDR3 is TGTGCCAGCAGCAACCCCCGACAGCCCAAAAACATTCAGTACTTC. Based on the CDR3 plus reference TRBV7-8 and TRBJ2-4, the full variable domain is GAGVSQSPRYKVAKRGQDVALRCDPISGHVSLFWYQQALGQGPEFLTYFQNEAQLDKSGLPSDRFFAERPEGSVSTLKIQRTQQEDSAVYLCASSNPRQPKNIQYFGAGTRLSVL.

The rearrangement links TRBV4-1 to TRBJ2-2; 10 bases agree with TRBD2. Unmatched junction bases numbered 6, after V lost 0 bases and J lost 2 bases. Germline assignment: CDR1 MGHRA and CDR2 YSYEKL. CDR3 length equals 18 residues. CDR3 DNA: TGCGCCAGCAGCCAAGATTCCGGACTAGCGGCTAACACCGGGGAGCTGTTTTTT. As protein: CASSQDSGLAANTGELFF.

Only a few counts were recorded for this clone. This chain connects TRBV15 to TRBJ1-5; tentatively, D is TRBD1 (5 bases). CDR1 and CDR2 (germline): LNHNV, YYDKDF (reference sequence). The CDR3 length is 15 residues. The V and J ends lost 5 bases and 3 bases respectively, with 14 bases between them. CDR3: CATSEKPRVNQPQHF. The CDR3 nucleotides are TGTGCCACCAGCGAAAAACCCAGGGTCAATCAGCCCCAGCATTTT. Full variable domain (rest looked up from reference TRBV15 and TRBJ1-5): DAMVIQNPRYQVTQFGKPVTLSCSQTLNHNVMYWYQQKSSQAPKLLFHYYDKDFNNEADTPDNFQSRRPNTSFCFLDIRSPGLGDTAMYLCATSEKPRVNQPQHFGDGTRLSIL.

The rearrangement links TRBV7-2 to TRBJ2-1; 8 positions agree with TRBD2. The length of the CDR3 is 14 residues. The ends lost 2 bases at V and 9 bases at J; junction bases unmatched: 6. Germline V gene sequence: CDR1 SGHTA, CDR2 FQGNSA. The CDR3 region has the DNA TGTGCCAGCAGCTTAAGCGGGAGATCCACTGAGCAGTTCTTC. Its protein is CASSLSGRSTEQFF.

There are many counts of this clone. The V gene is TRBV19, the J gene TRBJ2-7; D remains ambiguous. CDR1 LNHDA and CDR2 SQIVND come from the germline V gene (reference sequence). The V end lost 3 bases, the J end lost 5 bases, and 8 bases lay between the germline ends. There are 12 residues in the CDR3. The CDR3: CASSISTNEQYF. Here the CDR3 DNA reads TGTGCCAGTAGTATTTCAACTAACGAGCAGTACTTC. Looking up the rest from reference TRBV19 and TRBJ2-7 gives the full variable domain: DGGITQSPKYLFRKEGQNVTLSCEQNLNHDAMYWYRQDPGQGLRLIYYSQIVNDFQKGDIAEGYSVSREKKESFPLTVTSAQKNPTAFYLCASSISTNEQYFGPGTRLTVT.

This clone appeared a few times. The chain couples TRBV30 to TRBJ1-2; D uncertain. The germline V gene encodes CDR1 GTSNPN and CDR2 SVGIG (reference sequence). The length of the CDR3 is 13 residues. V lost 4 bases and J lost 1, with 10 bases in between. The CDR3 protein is CAWMRALNYGYTF. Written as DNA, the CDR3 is TGTGCCTGGATGAGGGCCCTTAACTATGGCTACACCTTC.

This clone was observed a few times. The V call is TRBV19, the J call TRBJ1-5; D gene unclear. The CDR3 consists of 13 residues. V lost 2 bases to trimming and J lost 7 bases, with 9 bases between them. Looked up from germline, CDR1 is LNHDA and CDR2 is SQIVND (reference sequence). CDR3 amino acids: CASSIQARQPQHF. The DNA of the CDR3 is TGTGCCAGTAGTATACAGGCTAGACAGCCCCAGCATTTT.

CDR3 DNA: TGTGCCAGCAGGCCCACGGGACAGTCCACCGGGGAGCTGTTTTTT. Translating it yields CASRPTGQSTGELFF. The chain has TRBV7-9 and TRBJ2-2; 7 nucleotides line up with TRBD1. Germline CDR1 and CDR2: SEHNR and FQNEAQ (reference sequence). The CDR3 sequence is 15 residues long. V shed 6 bases, J shed 4 bases, and the junction held 8 bases outside the gene matches.

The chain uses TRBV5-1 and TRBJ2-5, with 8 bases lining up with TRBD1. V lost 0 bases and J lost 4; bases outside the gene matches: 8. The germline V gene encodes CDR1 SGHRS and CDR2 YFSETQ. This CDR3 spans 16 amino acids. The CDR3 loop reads CASSLDPRQGTETQYF. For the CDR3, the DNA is TGCGCCAGCAGCTTGGATCCGCGACAGGGGACAGAGACCCAGTACTTC.

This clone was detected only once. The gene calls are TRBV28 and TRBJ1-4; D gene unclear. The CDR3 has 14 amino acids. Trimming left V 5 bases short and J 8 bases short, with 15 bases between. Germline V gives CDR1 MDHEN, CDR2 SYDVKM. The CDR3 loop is CASSPLWGSEKLFF. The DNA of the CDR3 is TGTGCCAGCAGTCCTCTATGGGGAAGCGAAAAACTGTTTTTT. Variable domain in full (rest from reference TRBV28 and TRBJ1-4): DVKVTQSSRYLVKRTGEKVFLECVQDMDHENMFWYRQDPGLGLRLIYFSYDVKMKEKGDIPEGYSVSREKKERFSLILESASTNQTSMYLCASSPLWGSEKLFFGSGTQLSVL.

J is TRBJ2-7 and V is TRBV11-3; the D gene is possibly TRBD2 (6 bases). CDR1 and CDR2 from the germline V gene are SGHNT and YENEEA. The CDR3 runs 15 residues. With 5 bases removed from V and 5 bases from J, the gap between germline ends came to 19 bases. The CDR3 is CASSTGQGRLNEQYF. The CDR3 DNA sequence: TGTGCCAGCAGCACTGGACAAGGGAGGTTGAACGAGCAGTACTTC. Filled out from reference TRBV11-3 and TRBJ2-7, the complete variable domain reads EAGVVQSPRYKIIEKKQPVAFWCNPISGHNTLYWYLQNLGQGPELLIRYENEEAVDDSQLPKDRFSAERLKGVDSTLKIQPAELGDSAVYLCASSTGQGRLNEQYFGPGTRLTVT.

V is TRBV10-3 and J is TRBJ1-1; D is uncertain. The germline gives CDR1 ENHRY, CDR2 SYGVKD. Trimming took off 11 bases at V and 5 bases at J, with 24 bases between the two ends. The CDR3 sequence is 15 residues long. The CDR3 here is CASKPLGSVRTEAFF. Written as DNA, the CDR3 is TGTGCCTCTAAACCCCTGGGGTCGGTGAGGACTGAAGCTTTCTTT.

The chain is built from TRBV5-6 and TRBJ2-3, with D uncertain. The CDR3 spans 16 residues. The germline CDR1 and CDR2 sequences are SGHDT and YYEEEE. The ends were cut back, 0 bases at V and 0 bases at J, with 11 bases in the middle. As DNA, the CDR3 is TGTGCCAGCAGCTTGGGATTGAAGTTTAGCACAGATACGCAGTATTTT. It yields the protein CASSLGLKFSTDTQYF.

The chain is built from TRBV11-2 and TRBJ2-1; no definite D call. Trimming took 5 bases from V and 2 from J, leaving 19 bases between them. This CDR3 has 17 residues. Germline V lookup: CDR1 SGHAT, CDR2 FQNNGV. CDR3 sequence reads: CASSAYFSSAAYNEQFF. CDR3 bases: TGTGCCAGCAGCGCCTATTTCTCGAGCGCTGCCTACAATGAGCAGTTCTTC.

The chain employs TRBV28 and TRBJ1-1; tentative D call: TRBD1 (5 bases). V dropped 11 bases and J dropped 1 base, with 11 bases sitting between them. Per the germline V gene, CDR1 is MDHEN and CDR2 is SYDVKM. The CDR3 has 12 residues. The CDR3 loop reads CAGGTANTEAFF. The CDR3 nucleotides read TGTGCCGGCGGGACGGCGAACACTGAAGCTTTCTTT.

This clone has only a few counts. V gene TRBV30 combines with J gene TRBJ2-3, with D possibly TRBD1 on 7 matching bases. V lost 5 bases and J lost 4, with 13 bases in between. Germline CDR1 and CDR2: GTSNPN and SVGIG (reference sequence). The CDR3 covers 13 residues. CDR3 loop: CAWAVRGADTQYF. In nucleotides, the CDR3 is TGTGCCTGGGCTGTCAGGGGGGCAGATACGCAGTATTTT.

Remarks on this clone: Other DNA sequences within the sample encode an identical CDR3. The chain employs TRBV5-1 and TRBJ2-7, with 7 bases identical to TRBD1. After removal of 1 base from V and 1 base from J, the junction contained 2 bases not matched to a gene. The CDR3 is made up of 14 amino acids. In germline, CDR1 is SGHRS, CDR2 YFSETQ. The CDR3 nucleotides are TGCGCCAGCAGCTTGAGGACAGGATCCTACGAGCAGTACTTC. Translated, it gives CASSLRTGSYEQYF.

In DNA, the CDR3 is TGTGCCAGCAGCACCGGCGCGGGGACAGGTCAAGGCTACACCTTC. It codes for CASSTGAGTGQGYTF. This chain uses TRBV5-4 with TRBJ1-2; 8 positions match TRBD1. J lost 8 bases, V lost 4 bases, and 13 bases had no gene match. CDR3 size: 15 residues. The germline V gene has CDR1 SGHNT and CDR2 YYREEE (reference sequence).

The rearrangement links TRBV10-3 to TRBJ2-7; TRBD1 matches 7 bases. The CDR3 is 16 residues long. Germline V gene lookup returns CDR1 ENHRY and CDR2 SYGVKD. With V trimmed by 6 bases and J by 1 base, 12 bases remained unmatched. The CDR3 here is CAISPIGDRGSYEQYF. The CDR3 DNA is TGTGCCATCAGCCCGATCGGGGACAGAGGGTCCTACGAGCAGTACTTC.

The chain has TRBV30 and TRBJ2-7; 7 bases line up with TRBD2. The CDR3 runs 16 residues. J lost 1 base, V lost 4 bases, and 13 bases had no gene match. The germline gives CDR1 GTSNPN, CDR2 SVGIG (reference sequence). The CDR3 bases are TGTGCCTGGATGCCTAGCGGAGGTCCCAGGTCCTACGAGCAGTACTTC. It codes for CAWMPSGGPRSYEQYF. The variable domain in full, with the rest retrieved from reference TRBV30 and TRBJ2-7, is SQTIHQWPATLVQPVGSPLSLECTVEGTSNPNLYWYRQAAGRGLQLLFYSVGIGQISSEVPQNLSASRPQDRQFILSSKKLLLSDSGFYLCAWMPSGGPRSYEQYFGPGTRLTVT.

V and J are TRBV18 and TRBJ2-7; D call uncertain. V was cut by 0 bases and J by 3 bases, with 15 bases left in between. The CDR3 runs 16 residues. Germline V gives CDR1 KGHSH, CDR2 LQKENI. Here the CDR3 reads CASSPPIGDTGYEQYF. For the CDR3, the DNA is TGTGCCAGCTCACCACCCATTGGGGATACGGGCTACGAGCAGTACTTC.

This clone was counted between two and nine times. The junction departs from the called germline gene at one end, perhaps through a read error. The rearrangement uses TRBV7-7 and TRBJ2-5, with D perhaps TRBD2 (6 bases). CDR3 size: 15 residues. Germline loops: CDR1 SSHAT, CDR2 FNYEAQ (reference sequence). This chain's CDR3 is CASSATGGLQETQYF. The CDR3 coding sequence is TGTGCTAGCAGCGCGACCGGGGGTTTACAAGAGACCCAGTACTTC.

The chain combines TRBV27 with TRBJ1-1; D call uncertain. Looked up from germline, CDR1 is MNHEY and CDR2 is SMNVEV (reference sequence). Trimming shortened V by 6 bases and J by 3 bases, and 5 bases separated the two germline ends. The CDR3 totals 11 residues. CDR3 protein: CASRPDTEAFF. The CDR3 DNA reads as TGTGCCAGCAGACCGGACACTGAAGCTTTCTTT.

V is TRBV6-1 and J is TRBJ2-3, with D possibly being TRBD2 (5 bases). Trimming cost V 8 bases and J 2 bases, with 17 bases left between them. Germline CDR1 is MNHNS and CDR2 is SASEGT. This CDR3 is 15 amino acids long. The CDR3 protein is CASGRSGEATDTQYF. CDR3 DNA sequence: TGTGCCAGCGGTCGAAGCGGAGAGGCCACAGATACGCAGTATTTT.

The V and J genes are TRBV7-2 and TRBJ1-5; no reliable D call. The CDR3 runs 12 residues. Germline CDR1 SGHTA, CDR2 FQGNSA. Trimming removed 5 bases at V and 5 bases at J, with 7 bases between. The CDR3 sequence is CASSLYYQPQHF. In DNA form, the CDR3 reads TGTGCCAGCAGCCTGTATTATCAGCCCCAGCATTTT.

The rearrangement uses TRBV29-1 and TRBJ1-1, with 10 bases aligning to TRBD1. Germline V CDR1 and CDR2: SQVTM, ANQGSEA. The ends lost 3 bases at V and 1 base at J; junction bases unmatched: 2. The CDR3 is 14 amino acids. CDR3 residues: CSVERDRGNTEAFF. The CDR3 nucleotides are TGCAGCGTTGAGAGGGACAGGGGGAACACTGAAGCTTTCTTT.